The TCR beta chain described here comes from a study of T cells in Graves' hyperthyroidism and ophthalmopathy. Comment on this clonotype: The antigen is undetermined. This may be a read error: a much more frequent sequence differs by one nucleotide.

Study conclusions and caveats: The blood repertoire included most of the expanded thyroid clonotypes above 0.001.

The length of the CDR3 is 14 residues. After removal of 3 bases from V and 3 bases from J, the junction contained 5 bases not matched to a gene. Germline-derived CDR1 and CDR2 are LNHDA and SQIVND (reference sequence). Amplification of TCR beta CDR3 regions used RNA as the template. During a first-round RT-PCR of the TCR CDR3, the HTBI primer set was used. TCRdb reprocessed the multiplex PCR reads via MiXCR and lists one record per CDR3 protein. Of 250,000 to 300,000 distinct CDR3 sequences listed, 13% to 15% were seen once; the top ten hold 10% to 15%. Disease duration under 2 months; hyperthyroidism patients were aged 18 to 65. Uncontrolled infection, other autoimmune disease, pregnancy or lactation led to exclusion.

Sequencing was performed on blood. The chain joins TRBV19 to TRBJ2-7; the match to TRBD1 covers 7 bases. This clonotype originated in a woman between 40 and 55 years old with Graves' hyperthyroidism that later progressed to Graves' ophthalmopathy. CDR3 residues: CASSIGTGDYEQYF. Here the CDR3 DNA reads TGTGCCAGTAGTATTGGTACAGGGGACTACGAGCAGTACTTC.